This paragraph covers one T cell receptor (beta chain) sequence. What it binds is unknown. This entry comes from a study of OX40 agonist ivuxolimab in advanced cancers. Whole-study results and caveats: Doses of 0.1 to 3.0 mg/kg were accompanied by clonal expansion of CD4+ and CD8+ blood T cells by week 6. Expanded clones were, on average, more numerous in CD8+ T cells than in CD4+.

Clones were sequenced by immunoSEQ multiplex PCR, and TCRdb holds only the in-frame ones, with some missing. Of tens of thousands of clones listed, over 80% are singletons. Trimming at V came to 1 base and at J to 4 bases, leaving 3 bases not matched to a gene. The V gene's germline CDR1 is MGHDK and CDR2 SYGVNS. The CDR3 length is 16 residues. The input for sequencing was CD4+ or CD8+ T cells sorted from blood, taken in a trial of the OX40 agonist ivuxolimab. The J gene is TRBJ2-1, the V gene TRBV25-1; 11 bases fit TRBD2. The receptor was isolated from an adult with an advanced solid tumor such as melanoma, head and neck, liver or kidney cancer. In nucleotides, the CDR3 is TGTGCCAGCAGTGAATTCACTAGCGGGGGATACAATGAGCAGTTCTTC. This encodes CASSEFTSGGYNEQFF.